This T cell receptor beta chain appears in the sequencing data of a study of cytomegalovirus exposure and HLA in healthy donors. Worth noting for this clone: Antigen specificity is unknown.

Findings and caveats of the study: The study labeled 170 or so TCR beta chains cytomegalovirus-associated.

The primer mix had 60 Vbeta and 13 Jbeta primers. Some clones are missing from TCRdb's copy, which holds only in-frame ones; the method was immunoSEQ multiplex PCR. The sample gives about 120,000 clones, roughly 80% of which show up once; under 3.5% is in the top ten. Germline trimming cut 4 bases from V and 9 bases from J; bases unmatched to any gene: 6. The CDR3 consists of 12 residues. From germline, CDR1 is SGDLS and CDR2 YYNGEE. V gene TRBV9 combines with J gene TRBJ1-1; TRBD1 agrees at 7 bases. The receptor's source is a female donor in good health and CMV-seronegative. The sequenced sample consisted of PBMCs. Here the CDR3 reads CASSSDREKAFF. CDR3 nucleotides: TGTGCCAGCAGCTCAGACAGGGAGAAAGCTTTCTTT.